The TCR beta chain described here comes from a study of T cell changes during pregnancy in multiple sclerosis. V dropped 3 bases and J dropped 4; count of bases not matched to a gene: 1. This CDR3 has 15 residues. The germline V gene encodes CDR1 MNHNS and CDR2 SASEGT. Measured with immunoSEQ multiplex PCR; TCRdb has only the in-frame clones, and not every one. This table has fewer than 15,000 clones, roughly 86% appearing once. This receptor was identified in a female donor with multiple sclerosis, enrolled in a pregnancy study. V is TRBV6-1 and J is TRBJ2-3; 13 bases match TRBD2. The sequencing used CD8+ T cells from peripheral blood mononuclear cells, collected in the first trimester of pregnancy. The CDR3 sequence is CASSETSGGPDTQYF. DNA of the CDR3: TGTGCCAGCAGTGAGACTAGCGGGGGGCCAGATACGCAGTATTTT.